The source of this T cell receptor (beta chain) is a study of human T cells and chemical hapten exposure (dated by TCRdb to the early 2020s). In terms of the full investigation: For sensitization, 2% DPC in acetone was applied to a 2 cm by 2 cm area of upper inner arm skin. Patch testing was done on the upper back using Finn chambers containing 0.01% DPC, and results were scored after 6 days according to International Contact Dermatitis Research Group standards. Libraries were pooled for sequencing, and per-sample TCR yields varied mainly because of small differences in library volumes within the pool. For TCR sequencing, blood came from 25 to 35 alopecia patients at anywhere from one to four time points (pre-sensitization, 2, 6 and 24 weeks). Patient blood was sampled pre-sensitization (week 0) and at 2, 6 and about 24 weeks after DPC sensitization. The patient cohort, mostly female, included alopecia areata with under or over 50% scalp involvement, alopecia totalis and alopecia universalis. Patients additionally received weekly therapeutic DPC doses to the scalp throughout the roughly 25-week study period. Peripheral blood TCR repertoire changes were tracked in vivo in alopecia patients during primary and secondary sensitization to the hapten diphenylcyclopropenone (DPC). Overall study results and their limits: Compared with pre-sensitization or healthy control sets, expanded TCRs formed significantly more large CDR3 similarity clusters, which is consistent with antigen-driven responses. Repeated subsampling changed both the strength of the expansion versus patch-test correlation and the threshold at which that correlation became significant. Alopecia, a presumed autoimmune disease, was present in all patients, so the immune response of the patients might differ from that of healthy individuals. Patch test score was positively correlated with the number of PT1 expanded TCRs, with significance at thresholds 8, 16 and 32 but not at 4. DPC sensitization did not change the number of TCRs with a frequency above 1 in 1000, and there was no evidence of changes in global repertoire structure.

In this sample, this clonotype turned up once. Its antigen specificity is not known. The record has no base qualities; no much larger clone is one base away. The receptor library was made with RACE. The sample was run on a NextSeq 500. During library preparation, unique molecular identifiers were attached to individual cDNA molecules so that TCRs could be counted quantitatively and reproducibly. From each blood RNA sample, both TCR alpha and TCR beta chains were sequenced. The original pipeline was this. Samples had a median of roughly 87,000 TCRs, with a range from about 23,224 to 750,000. V, J and CDR3 annotation of the TCR reads was performed with the Decombinator software suite. To make PS versus PT1 abundance plots, every sample was subsampled to the same number of TCRs (28,000). Expanded TCRs were defined as absent before sensitization and observed at least eight times at the 2-week time point. TCRdb reran the public reads through fastp at Q25 and MiXCR, keeping productive beta chains. Duplicate CDR3 protein sequences are folded into a single record with the most common DNA and genes. TCRdb's processing, not the authors', yielded these V and J calls. The sample yields 85,000 to 100,000 distinct CDR3 sequences; 25% to 30% were counted once. 10% of the sample belongs to the ten largest clones.

Explained via the paper, the time point label denotes: patch test 3, about 24 weeks after DPC sensitization. The treatment or condition label for this specimen denotes: therapeutic diphenylcyclopropenone sensitization with weekly scalp DPC. Blood at each patch-test visit was drawn before the patch test was applied. Patients were eligible if aged 18 to 70, diagnosed with alopecia and judged suitable for DPC therapy, and pregnant patients were excluded. Total RNA was isolated from unfractionated whole blood collected in Tempus Blood RNA tubes. CDR1 and CDR2 are drawn from the germline V gene: MDHEN, SYDVKM. The CDR3 measures 13 amino acids from cysteine to phenylalanine. The retained sequence is limited to the CDR3, 39 bases, with the frame set at the first base. V and J lose 5 bases and 2 bases, and a span of 10 bases separates them.

Specimen: whole blood, collected in connection with sensitization to the hapten diphenylcyclopropenone (DPC). The chain employs TRBV28 and TRBJ2-7; the D gene cannot be resolved reliably. This receptor was obtained from a man aged 40-49 years with alopecia areata. Some clones in this sample may be carry-over from other donors' samples. The DNA is as follows: TGTGCCAGCAGTCCCAGGTCTCCCTACGAGCAGTACTTC. Its translation is CASSPRSPYEQYF.